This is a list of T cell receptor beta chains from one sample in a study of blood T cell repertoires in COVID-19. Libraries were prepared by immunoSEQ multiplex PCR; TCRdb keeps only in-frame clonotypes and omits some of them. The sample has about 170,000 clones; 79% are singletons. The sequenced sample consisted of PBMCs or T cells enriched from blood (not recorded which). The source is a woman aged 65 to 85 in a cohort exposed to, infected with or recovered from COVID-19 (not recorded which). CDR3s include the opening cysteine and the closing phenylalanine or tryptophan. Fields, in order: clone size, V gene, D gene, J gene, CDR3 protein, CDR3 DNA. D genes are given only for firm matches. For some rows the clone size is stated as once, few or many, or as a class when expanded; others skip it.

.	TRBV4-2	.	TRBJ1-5	CASSQDWRDQPQHF	TGTGCCAGCAGCCAAGATTGGAGGGATCAGCCCCAGCATTTT
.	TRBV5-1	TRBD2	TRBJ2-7	CASRRGLAGGPHEQYF	TGCGCCAGCAGACGTGGACTAGCGGGAGGCCCTCACGAGCAGTACTTC
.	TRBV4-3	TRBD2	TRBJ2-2	CASSQDLGSGSLNTGELFF	TGCGCCAGCAGCCAAGATCTGGGTAGCGGGAGTTTAAACACCGGGGAGCTGTTTTTT
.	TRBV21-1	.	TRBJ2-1	CASSTWTSADSNEQFF	TGTGCCAGCAGCACTTGGACTAGCGCGGACTCCAATGAGCAGTTCTTC
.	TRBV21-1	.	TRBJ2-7	CASIQTGGFDIRDSYEQYF	TGTGCCAGCATCCAAACAGGGGGCTTCGACATTAGGGATTCCTACGAGCAGTACTTC
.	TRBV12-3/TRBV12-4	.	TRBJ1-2	CASRRGNYGYTF	TGTGCCAGCAGGAGAGGGAACTATGGCTACACCTTC
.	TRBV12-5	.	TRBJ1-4	CASATRSSEKLFF	TGTGCTAGCGCGACGCGGTCGTCGGAAAAACTGTTTTTT
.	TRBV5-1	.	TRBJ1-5	CASSPSPGNQPQHF	TGCGCCAGCAGCCCCTCCCCCGGCAATCAGCCCCAGCATTTT
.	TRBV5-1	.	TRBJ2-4	CASSLGPGVAKNIQYF	TGCGCCAGCAGCTTGGGTCCAGGGGTGGCCAAAAACATTCAGTACTTC
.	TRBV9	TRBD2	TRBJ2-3	CASSVGTSGWGGRGTDTQYF	TGTGCCAGCAGCGTAGGAACTAGCGGGTGGGGAGGGCGAGGCACAGATACGCAGTATTTT
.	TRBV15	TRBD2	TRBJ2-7	CATSRVRLGSGRESDYEQYF	TGTGCCACCAGCAGAGTTCGCCTTGGGTCAGGGCGGGAGAGTGACTACGAGCAGTACTTC
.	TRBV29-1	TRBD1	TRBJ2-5	CSSGARTGETQYF	TGCAGCTCGGGCGCTCGGACAGGAGAGACCCAGTACTTC
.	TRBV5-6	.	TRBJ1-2	CASTNRPTGGGYTF	TGTGCCAGCACCAACCGACCGACAGGCGGCGGCTACACCTTC
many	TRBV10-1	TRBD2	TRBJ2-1	CASSGAGEQFF	TGCGCCAGCAGTGGAGCGGGGGAGCAGTTCTTC
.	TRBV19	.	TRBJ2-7	CASSKTEGTYEQYF	TGTGCCAGTAGTAAAACGGAGGGGACCTACGAGCAGTACTTC
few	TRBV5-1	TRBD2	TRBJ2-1	CASSPPAGVVYNEQFF	TGCGCCAGCAGCCCCCCAGCGGGAGTGGTCTACAATGAGCAGTTCTTC
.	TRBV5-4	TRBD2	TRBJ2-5	CASSLRLAGQETQYF	TGTGCCAGCAGCCTGAGACTAGCGGGACAAGAGACCCAGTACTTC
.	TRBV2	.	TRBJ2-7	CASRRDFYEQYF	TGTGCCAGCAGGAGGGACTTCTACGAGCAGTACTTC
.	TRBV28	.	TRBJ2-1	CASRSAATGDNEQFF	TGTGCCAGCCGTTCGGCCGCGACAGGAGACAATGAGCAGTTCTTC
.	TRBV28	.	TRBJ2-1	CASSLLWGEQFF	TGTGCCAGCAGTCTCCTCTGGGGCGAGCAGTTCTTC
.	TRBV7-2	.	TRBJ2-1	CASIVDRSSYNEQFF	TGTGCCAGCATTGTAGACAGGAGCTCCTACAATGAGCAGTTCTTC
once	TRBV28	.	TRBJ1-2	CASSSAQGQDGYTF	TGTGCCAGCAGTTCCGCCCAGGGTCAAGATGGCTACACCTTC
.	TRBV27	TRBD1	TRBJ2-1	CASRETGNLAQFF	TGTGCCAGCAGGGAGACAGGGAACTTGGCGCAGTTCTTC
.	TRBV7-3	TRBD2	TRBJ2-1	CASSLVASGINEQFF	TGTGCCAGCAGCTTAGTGGCTAGCGGGATCAATGAGCAGTTCTTC
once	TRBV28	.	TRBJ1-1	CASSLQGHEAFF	TGTGCCAGCAGTTTACAGGGTCATGAAGCTTTCTTT
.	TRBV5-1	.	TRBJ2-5	CASSSVGGSYQETQYF	TGCGCCAGCAGCTCCGTGGGGGGTAGTTACCAAGAGACCCAGTACTTC
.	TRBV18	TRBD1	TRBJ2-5	CASSGQGVETQYF	TGTGCCAGCTCTGGACAGGGGGTTGAGACCCAGTACTTC
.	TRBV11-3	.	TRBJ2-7	CASSPGRGGEQYF	TGTGCCAGCAGCCCGGGGAGGGGGGGCGAGCAGTACTTC
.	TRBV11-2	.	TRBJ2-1	CASSLLSIWSSYNEQFF	TGTGCCAGCAGCTTGCTAAGTATATGGAGCTCCTACAATGAGCAGTTCTTC
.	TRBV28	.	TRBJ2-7	CASSFSPGLSYEQYF	TGTGCCAGCAGTTTCTCCCCGGGACTCTCCTACGAGCAGTACTTC